This TCR beta chain was retrieved from a study of blood T cell repertoires in COVID-19. The CDR3 has 18 amino acids. Germline V gives CDR1 MDHEN, CDR2 SYDVKM. Trimming pared 5 bases from V and 7 bases from J, leaving 26 bases between. Per the original methods: Nucleated cell number was recorded as an estimate derived from reference gene primer amplification. Libraries were prepared by immunoSEQ multiplex PCR; TCRdb keeps only in-frame clonotypes and omits some of them. V and J calls plus clone size are reproduced from that table; the DNA served to infer D and trimming. This sample has under 250,000 clones; 75% to 85% occur once, and the top ten carry 9.5% to 15%.

Sequencing input: peripheral blood. The J gene is TRBJ1-4, the V gene TRBV28; D possibly corresponds to TRBD1 (5 bases). The source is a human donor in a cohort sampled during active COVID-19. The CDR3 region is CASSSRRGTGRGSEKLFF. The DNA for the CDR3 is TGTGCCAGCAGTAGCCGTCGGGGGACGGGGAGGGGTAGTGAAAAACTGTTTTTT.